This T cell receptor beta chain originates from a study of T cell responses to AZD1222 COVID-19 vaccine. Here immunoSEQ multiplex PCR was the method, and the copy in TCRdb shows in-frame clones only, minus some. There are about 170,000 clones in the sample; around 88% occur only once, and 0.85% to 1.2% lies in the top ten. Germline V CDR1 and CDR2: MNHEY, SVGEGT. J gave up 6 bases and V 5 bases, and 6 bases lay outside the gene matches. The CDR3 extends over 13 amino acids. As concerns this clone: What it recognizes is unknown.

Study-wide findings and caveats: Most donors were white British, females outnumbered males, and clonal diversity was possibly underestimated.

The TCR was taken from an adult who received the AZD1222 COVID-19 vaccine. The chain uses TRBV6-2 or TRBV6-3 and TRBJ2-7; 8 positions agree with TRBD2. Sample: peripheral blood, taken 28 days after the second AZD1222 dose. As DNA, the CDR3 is TGTGCCAGCAGTCAAGGGACTAGTGTCGAGCAGTACTTC. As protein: CASSQGTSVEQYF.